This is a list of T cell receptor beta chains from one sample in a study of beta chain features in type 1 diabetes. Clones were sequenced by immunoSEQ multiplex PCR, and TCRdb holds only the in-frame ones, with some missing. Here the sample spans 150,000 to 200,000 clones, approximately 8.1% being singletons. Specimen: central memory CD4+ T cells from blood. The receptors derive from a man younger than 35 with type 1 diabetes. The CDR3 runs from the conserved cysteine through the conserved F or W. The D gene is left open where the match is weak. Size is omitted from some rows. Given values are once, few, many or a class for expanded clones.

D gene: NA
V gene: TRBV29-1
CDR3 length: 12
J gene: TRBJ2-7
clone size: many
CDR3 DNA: TGCAGCGTTGCCAGGGATTCCTACGAGCAGTACTTC
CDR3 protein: CSVARDSYEQYF

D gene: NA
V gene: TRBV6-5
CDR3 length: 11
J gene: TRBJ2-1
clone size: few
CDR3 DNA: TGTGCCAGCAGCTTATACAATGAGCAGTTCTTC
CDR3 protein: CASSLYNEQFF

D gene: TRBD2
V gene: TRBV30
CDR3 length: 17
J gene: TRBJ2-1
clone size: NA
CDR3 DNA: TGTGCCTGGAGTATCGCGAGCGGGGGGGCCTTCGGTAATGAGCAGTTCTTC
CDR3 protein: CAWSIASGGAFGNEQFF

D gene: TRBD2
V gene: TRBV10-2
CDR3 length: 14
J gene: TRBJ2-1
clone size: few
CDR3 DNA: TGCGCCAGCAGTTTAGCGGGGGGGTTCACTGAGCAGTTCTTC
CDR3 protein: CASSLAGGFTEQFF

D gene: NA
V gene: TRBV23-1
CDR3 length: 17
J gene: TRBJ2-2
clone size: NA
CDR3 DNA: TGCGCCAGCAGCCAAGAATGGGGGGGCCTGAACACCGGGGAGCTGTTTTTT
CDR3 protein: CASSQEWGGLNTGELFF

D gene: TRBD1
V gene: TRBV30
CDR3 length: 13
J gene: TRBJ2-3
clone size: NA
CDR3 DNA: TGTGCCTTCCGGGACAGGGGGACAGATACGCAGTATTTT
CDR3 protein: CAFRDRGTDTQYF

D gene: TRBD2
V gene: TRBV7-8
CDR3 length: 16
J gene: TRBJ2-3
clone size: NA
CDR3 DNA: TGTGCCAGCACCGAGCAGGGTAGCGGGAACACAGATACGCAGTATTTT
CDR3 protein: CASTEQGSGNTDTQYF

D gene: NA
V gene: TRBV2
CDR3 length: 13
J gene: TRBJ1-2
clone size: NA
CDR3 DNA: TGTGCCAGTACAGGGATGGGTAACTATGGCTACACCTTC
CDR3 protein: CASTGMGNYGYTF

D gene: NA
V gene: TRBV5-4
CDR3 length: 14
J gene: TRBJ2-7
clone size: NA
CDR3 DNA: TGTGCCAGCAGCTTAGGACAGTACTCCTACGAGCAGTACTTC
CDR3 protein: CASSLGQYSYEQYF

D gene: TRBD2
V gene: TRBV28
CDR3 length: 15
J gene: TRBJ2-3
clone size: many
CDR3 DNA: TGTGCCAGCAGTTTATTGACTAGCGGGGAACCTCCGCAGTATTTT
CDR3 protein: CASSLLTSGEPPQYF

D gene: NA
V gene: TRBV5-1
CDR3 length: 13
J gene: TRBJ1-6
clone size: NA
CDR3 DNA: TGCGCCAGCAGCTTGGAGAGCGGGTCACCCCTCCACTTT
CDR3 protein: CASSLESGSPLHF

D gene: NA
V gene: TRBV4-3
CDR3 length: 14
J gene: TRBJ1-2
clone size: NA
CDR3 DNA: TGCGCCAGCAGCCAAGATCCCGGGAGCTATGGCTACACCTTC
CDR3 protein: CASSQDPGSYGYTF

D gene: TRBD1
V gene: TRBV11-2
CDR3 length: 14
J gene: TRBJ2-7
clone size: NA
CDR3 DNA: TGTGCCAGCAGCTCAGCCAGGGGGCGCCCAAGTCTGTACTTC
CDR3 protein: CASSSARGRPSLYF

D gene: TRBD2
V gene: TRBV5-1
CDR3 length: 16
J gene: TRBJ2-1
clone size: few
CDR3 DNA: TGCGCCAGCAGCTTGGTGGCTAGCGGGGGTGAGCTCCAGCAGTTCTTC
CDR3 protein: CASSLVASGGELQQFF

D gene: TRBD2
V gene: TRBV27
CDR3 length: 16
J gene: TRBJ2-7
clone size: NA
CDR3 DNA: TGTGCCAGCAGTTTCTCCGGGACTAGCTCCTCCTACGAGCAGTACTTC
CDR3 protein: CASSFSGTSSSYEQYF

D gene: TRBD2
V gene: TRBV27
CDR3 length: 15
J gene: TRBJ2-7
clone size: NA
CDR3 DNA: TGTGCCAGCAGTTTACTCGCGGGAGCCGCCTACGAGCAGTACTTC
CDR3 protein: CASSLLAGAAYEQYF

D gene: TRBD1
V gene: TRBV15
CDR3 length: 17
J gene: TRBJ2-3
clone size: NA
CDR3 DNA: TGTGCCACCAGCAGAGATCAGCGACAGGGGTTGACAGATACGCAGTATTTT
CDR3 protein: CATSRDQRQGLTDTQYF

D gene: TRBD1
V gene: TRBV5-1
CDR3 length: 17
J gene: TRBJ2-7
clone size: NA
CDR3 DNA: TGCGCCAGCAGCTTGGGGGACAGGTGGGAGATGCGGAACGAGCAGTACTTC
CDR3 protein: CASSLGDRWEMRNEQYF

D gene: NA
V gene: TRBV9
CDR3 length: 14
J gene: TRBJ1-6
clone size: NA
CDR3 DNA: TGTGCCAGCAGCGTACAGGGCGCAAATTCACCCCTCCACTTT
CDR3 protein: CASSVQGANSPLHF

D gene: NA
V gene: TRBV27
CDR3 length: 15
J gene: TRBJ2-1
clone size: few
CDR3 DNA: TGTGCCAGCAGCTTATGGGCGCAATCCTACAATGAGCAGTTCTTC
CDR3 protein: CASSLWAQSYNEQFF

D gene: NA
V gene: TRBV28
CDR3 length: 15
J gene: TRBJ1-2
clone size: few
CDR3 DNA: TGTGCCAGCAGTTTTGGAATCCGGGGTAACTATGGCTACACCTTC
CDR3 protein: CASSFGIRGNYGYTF

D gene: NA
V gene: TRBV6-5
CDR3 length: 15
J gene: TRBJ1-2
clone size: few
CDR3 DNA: TGTGCCAGCAGTCGGACACAGGGACGGACCTATGGCTACACCTTC
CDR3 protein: CASSRTQGRTYGYTF

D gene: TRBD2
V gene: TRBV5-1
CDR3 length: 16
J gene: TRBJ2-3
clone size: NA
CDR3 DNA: TGCGCCAGCAGCGTCGGACTAGCGGGGCTCACAGATACGCAGTATTTT
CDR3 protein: CASSVGLAGLTDTQYF

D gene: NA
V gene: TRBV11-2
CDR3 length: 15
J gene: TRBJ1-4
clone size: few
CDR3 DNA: TGTGCCAGCAGCTTCTCGACCCCGGGGAATGAAAAACTGTTTTTT
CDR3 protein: CASSFSTPGNEKLFF

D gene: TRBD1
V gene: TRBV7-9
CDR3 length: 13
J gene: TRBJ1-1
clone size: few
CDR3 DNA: TGTGCCAGCAGCAGACAGGGGAACACTGAAGCTTTCTTT
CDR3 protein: CASSRQGNTEAFF

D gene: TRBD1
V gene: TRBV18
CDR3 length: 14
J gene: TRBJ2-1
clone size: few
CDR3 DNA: TGTGCCAGCTCACCAGCGGACAGGGGAAACGAGCAGTTCTTC
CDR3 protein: CASSPADRGNEQFF

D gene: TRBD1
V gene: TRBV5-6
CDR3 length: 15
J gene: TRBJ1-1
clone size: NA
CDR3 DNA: TGTGCCAGCAGCAATCAAAGGACAGGGGGCACTGAAGCTTTCTTT
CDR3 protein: CASSNQRTGGTEAFF

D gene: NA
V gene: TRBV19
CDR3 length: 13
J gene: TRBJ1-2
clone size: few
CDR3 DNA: TGTGCCAGTAGCCCCAGGGGTGTCGAGGGCTACACCTTC
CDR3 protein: CASSPRGVEGYTF

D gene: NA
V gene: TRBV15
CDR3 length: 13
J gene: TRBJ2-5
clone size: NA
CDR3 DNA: TGTGCCACCAGCAGTGGCCCCCCGGAGACCCAGTACTTC
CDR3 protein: CATSSGPPETQYF

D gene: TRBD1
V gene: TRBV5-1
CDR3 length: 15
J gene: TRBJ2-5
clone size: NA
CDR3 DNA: TGCGCCAGCAGGATCGGACAGGGCAATTTGGAGACCCAGTACTTC
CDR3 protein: CASRIGQGNLETQYF

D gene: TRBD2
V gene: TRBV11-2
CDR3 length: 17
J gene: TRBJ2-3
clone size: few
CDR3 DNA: TGTGCCAGCAGCTTAGCCGGGACTAGCGGGAGGGCCGACACGCAGTATTTT
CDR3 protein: CASSLAGTSGRADTQYF

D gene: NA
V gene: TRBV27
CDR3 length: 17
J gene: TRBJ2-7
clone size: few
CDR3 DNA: TGTGCCAGCAGTCGCAGGGCCGGGGGGACAGGCCCCTACGAGCAGTACTTC
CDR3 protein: CASSRRAGGTGPYEQYF

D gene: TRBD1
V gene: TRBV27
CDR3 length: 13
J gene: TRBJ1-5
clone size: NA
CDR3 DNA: TGTGCCAGCAGTGGGACAGGGGGGCAGCCCCAGCATTTT
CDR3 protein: CASSGTGGQPQHF

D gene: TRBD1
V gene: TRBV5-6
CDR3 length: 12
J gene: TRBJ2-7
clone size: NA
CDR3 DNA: TGTGCCAGTTGGACAGGGGGCTACGAGCAGTACTTC
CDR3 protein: CASWTGGYEQYF

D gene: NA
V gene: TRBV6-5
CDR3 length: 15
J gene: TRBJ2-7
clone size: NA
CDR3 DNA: TGTGCCAGCAGTTACTCCTCAGCGAATCCCTACGAGCAGTACTTC
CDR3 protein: CASSYSSANPYEQYF

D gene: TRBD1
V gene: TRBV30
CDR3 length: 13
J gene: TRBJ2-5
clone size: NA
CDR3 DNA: TGTGCCTGGAGTCAGGGGGTTGCGGAGACCCAGTACTTC
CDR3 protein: CAWSQGVAETQYF

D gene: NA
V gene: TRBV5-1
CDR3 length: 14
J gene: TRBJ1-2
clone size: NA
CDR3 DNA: TGCGCCAGCAGCTCCCCCGGGGGGGACTATGGCTACACCTTC
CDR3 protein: CASSSPGGDYGYTF

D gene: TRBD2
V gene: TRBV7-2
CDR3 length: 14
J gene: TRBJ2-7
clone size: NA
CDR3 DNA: TGTGCCAGCAGCCGCCCCGGGACGGGGGGCGAGCAGTACTTC
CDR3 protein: CASSRPGTGGEQYF

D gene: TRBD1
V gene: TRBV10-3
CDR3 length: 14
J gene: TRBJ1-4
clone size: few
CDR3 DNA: TGTGCCATCAGTCCGGGGACAGGGGATGAAAAACTGTTTTTT
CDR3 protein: CAISPGTGDEKLFF

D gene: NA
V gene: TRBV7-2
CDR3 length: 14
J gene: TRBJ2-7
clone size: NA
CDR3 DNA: TGTGCCAGCAGCTTTGGAGCCCTCTCCTACGAGCAGTACTTC
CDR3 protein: CASSFGALSYEQYF

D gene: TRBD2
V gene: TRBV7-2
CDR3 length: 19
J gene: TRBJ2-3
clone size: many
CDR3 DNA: TGTGCCAGCAGCTATCCGACTAGCGGGAGTGCCTTGGGCACAGATACGCAGTATTTT
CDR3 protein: CASSYPTSGSALGTDTQYF

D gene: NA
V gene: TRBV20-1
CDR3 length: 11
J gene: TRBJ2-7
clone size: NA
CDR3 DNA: TGCAGTGCCTCGTCGAGATACGAGCAGTACTTC
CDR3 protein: CSASSRYEQYF

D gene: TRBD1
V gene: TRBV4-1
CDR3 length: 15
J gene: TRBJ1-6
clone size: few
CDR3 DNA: TGCGCCAGCAGCCAACTAGGGACAGGAAATTCACCCCTCCACTTT
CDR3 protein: CASSQLGTGNSPLHF

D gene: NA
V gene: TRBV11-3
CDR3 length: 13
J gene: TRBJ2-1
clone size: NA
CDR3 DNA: TGTGCCAGCAGCTTAGTCGCCGGAGGTAAGCAGTTCTTC
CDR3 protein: CASSLVAGGKQFF